A single T cell receptor (beta chain) is shown here with its context. V trimming: 7 bases; J trimming: 1 base; junction bases outside the gene matches: 6. Germline lookup yields CDR1 SQVTM and CDR2 ANQGSEA. CDR3 length: 13 amino acids. Seattle participants joined during active infection and were tracked over time. These data come from a study of blood T cell repertoires in COVID-19. Turning to the study itself: T cells, B-cell-depleted T cells, or PBMCs provided the cDNA or gDNA that served as material.

Original processing notes: Using reference gene primer amplification, nucleated cell counts were estimated. The table came from immunoSEQ multiplex PCR; TCRdb's copy has only in-frame clones and leaves some out. V and J calls plus clone size are reproduced from that table; the DNA served to infer D and trimming. The data hold roughly 410,000 clones, with approximately 89% observed a single time. Sample: peripheral blood. The source of this sequence is an older woman with COVID-19, enrolled during active disease. The rearrangement links TRBV29-1 to TRBJ1-1; 7 bases agree with TRBD1. CDR3 protein: CSARQGANTEAFF. CDR3 nucleotide sequence: TGCAGCGCCCGACAGGGAGCGAACACTGAAGCTTTCTTT.